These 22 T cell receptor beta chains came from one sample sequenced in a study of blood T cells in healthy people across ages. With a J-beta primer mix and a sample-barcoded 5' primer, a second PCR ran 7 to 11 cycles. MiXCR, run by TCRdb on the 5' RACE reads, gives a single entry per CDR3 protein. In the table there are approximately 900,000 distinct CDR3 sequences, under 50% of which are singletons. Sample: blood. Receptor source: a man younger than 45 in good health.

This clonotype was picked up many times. CDR3 sequence reads: CATSRDRGRTEAFF. CDR3 in DNA: TGTGCCACCAGCAGAGACAGGGGGCGGACTGAAGCTTTCTTT. The chain couples TRBV15 to TRBJ1-1, with 8 bases fitting TRBD1. The germline gives CDR1 LNHNV, CDR2 YYDKDF (reference sequence). The CDR3 is made up of 14 amino acids. Trimming at V came to 0 bases and at J to 5 bases, leaving 2 bases not matched to a gene.

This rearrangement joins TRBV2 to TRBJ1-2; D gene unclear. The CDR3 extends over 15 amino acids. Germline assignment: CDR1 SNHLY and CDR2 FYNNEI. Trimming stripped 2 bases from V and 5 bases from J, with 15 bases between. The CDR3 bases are TGTGCCAGCAGTGAATCCGTAGCAGGCATATATGGCTACACCTTC. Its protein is CASSESVAGIYGYTF.

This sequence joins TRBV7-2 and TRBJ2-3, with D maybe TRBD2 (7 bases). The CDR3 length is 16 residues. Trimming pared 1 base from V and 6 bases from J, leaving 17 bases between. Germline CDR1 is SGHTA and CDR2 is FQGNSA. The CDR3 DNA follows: TGTGCCAGCAGCTTAGTAGCGCGGGGGCGGACGGATACGCAGTATTTT. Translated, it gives CASSLVARGRTDTQYF.

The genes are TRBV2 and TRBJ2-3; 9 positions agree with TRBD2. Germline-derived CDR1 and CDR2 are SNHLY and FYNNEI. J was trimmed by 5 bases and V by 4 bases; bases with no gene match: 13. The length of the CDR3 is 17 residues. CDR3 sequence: CASSAARTSDIGDTQYF. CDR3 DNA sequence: TGTGCCAGCAGTGCGGCGAGGACTAGCGATATAGGAGATACGCAGTATTTT.

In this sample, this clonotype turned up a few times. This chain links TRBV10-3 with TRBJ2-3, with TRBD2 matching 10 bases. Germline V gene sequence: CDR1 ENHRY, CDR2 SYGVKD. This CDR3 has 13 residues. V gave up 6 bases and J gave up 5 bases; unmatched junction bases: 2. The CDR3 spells CAISLAGEDTQYF. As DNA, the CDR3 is TGTGCCATCAGCCTAGCGGGGGAAGATACGCAGTATTTT.

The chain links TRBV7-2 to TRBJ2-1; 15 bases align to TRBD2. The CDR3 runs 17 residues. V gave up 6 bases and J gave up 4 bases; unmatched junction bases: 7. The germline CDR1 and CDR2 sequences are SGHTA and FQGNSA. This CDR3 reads CASRRGLAGGKYNEQFF. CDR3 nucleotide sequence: TGTGCCAGCAGGAGGGGACTAGCGGGGGGAAAATACAATGAGCAGTTCTTC.

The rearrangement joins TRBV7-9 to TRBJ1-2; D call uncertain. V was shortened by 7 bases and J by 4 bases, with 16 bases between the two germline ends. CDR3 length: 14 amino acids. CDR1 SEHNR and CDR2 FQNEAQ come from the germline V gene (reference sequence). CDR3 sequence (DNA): TGTGCCAGCACCAACGTAGGAGTCTCCTATGGCTACACCTTC. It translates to CASTNVGVSYGYTF.

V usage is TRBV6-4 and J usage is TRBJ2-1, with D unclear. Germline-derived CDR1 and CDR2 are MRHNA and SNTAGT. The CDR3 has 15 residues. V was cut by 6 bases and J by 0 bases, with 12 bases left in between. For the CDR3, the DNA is TGTGCCAGCAGCCTCGTATTCAGCTCCTACAATGAGCAGTTCTTC. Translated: CASSLVFSSYNEQFF.

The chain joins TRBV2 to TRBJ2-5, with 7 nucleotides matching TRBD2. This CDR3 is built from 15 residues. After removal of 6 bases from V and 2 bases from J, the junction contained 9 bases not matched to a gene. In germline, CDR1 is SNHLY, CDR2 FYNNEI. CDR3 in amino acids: CASSFEAGWQETQYF. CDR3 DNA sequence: TGTGCCAGCAGCTTCGAAGCGGGGTGGCAAGAGACCCAGTACTTC.

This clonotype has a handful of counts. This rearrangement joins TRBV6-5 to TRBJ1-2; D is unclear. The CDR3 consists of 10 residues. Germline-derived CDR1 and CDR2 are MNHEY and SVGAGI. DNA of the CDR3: TGTGCTACGGGTGGAAGCGGCTACACCTTC. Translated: CATGGSGYTF.

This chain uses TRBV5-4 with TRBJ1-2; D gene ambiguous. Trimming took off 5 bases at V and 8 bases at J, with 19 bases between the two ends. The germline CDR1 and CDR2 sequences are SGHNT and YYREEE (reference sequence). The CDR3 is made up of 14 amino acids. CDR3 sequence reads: CASSRAGGGGGYTF. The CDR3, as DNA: TGTGCCAGCAGTCGCGCGGGAGGCGGAGGAGGCTACACCTTC.

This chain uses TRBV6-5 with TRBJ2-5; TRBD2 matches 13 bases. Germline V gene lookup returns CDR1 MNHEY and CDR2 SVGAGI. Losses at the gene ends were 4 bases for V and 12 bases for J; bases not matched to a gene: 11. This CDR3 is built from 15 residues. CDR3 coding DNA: TGTGCCAGCAGTTTACGAGGGACTAGCGGGACCATGGAGTACTTC. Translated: CASSLRGTSGTMEYF.

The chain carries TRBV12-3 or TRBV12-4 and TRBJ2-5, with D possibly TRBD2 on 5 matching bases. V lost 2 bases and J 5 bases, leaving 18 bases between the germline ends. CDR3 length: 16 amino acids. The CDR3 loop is CASSLRSRRSGETQYF. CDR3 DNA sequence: TGTGCCAGCAGTTTAAGGTCCAGGCGATCGGGGGAGACCCAGTACTTC.

CDR3 sequence reads: CASTNFPNTEAFF. The CDR3 nucleotides are TGTGCCAGCACGAACTTTCCGAACACTGAAGCTTTCTTT. This chain joins TRBV6-2 or TRBV6-3 and TRBJ1-1; no clear D. Germline CDR1 and CDR2: MNHEY and SVGEGT. Trimming pared 7 bases from V and 1 base from J, leaving 10 bases between. The CDR3 length is 13 residues.

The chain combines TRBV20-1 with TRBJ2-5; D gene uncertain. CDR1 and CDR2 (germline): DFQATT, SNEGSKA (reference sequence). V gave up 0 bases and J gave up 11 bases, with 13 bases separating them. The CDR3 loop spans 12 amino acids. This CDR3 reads CSARDRVAEQYF. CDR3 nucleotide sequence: TGCAGTGCTAGAGATCGGGTCGCTGAGCAGTACTTC.

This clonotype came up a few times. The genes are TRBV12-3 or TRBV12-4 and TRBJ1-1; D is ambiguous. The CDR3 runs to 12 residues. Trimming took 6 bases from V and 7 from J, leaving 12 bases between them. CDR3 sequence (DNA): TGTGCCAGCAGCCCTGGGGTGGGTGAAGCTTTCTTT. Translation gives CASSPGVGEAFF.

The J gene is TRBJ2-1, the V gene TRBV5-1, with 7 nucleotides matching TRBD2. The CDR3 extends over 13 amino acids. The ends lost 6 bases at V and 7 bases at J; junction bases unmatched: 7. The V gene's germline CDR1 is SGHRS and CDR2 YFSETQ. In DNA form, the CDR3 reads TGCGCCAGCACAGCGGGGACCGCAAATGAGCAGTTCTTC. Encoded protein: CASTAGTANEQFF.

The CDR3 is CASTPGLVANEKLFF. In DNA form, the CDR3 reads TGTGCCAGCACCCCGGGGCTTGTTGCTAATGAAAAACTGTTTTTT. The rearrangement uses TRBV2 and TRBJ1-4; D might be TRBD1 (5 bases). This CDR3 spans 15 amino acids. V lost 7 bases, J lost 3 bases, and 15 bases lay in between. Germline loops: CDR1 SNHLY, CDR2 FYNNEI.

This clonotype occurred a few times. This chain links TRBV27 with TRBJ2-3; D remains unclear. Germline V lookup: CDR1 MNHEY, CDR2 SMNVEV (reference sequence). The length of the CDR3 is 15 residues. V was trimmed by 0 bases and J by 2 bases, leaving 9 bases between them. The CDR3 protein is CASSLSLGPTDTQYF. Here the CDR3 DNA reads TGTGCCAGCAGTTTATCCCTAGGCCCCACAGATACGCAGTATTTT.

CDR3 amino acids: CSAKTGTGFTYNEQYF. In nucleotides, the CDR3 is TGCAGTGCTAAAACCGGGACAGGGTTTACTTACAATGAGCAGTACTTC. The V and J genes are TRBV20-1 and TRBJ2-7; 9 bases agree with TRBD1. This CDR3 has 16 amino acids. The V gene's germline CDR1 is DFQATT and CDR2 SNEGSKA (reference sequence). J lost 7 bases, V lost 4 bases, and 17 bases had no gene match.

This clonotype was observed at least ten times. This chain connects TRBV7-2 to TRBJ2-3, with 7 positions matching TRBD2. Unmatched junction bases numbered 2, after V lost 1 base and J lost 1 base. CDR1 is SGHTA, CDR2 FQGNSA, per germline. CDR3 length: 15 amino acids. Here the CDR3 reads CASSLDLAGTDTQYF. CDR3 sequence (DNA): TGTGCCAGCAGCTTAGACCTAGCGGGCACAGATACGCAGTATTTT.

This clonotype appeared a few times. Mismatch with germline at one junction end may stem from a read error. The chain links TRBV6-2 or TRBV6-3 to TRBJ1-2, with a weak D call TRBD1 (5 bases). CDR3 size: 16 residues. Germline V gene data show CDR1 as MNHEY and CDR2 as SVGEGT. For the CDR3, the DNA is TGTGCCAGCAGTGACTCTCCGGGGGAAGAAAACTATGGCTACACCTTC. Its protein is CASSDSPGEENYGYTF.